The 9 T cell receptor beta chains below all came from one sample that was sequenced in a study of T cell changes during pregnancy in multiple sclerosis. Profiled with immunoSEQ multiplex PCR; TCRdb holds only in-frame clones, not every one. The table has tens of thousands of clones, around 92% seen once. Sequenced here: peripheral blood, sampled after pregnancy. All receptors derive from a female donor in good health, enrolled as a control in a pregnancy study.

The rearrangement joins TRBV4-3 to TRBJ2-5; TRBD1 matches 10 bases. Germline V CDR1 and CDR2: LGHNA, YSLEER. This CDR3 is built from 15 residues. The V and J ends lost 2 bases and 5 bases, in that order; junction bases with no gene match: 5. The CDR3 loop reads CASSQRQGAQETQYF. CDR3 bases: TGCGCCAGCAGCCAACGACAGGGGGCCCAGGAGACCCAGTACTTC.

The CDR3 sequence is CASSYIQGSYEQYF. Written as DNA, the CDR3 is TGTGCCAGCAGTTATATCCAGGGTTCCTACGAGCAGTACTTC. The chain joins TRBV6-6 to TRBJ2-7; D might be TRBD1 (5 bases). Germline CDR1 and CDR2: MNHNY and SVGAGI (reference sequence). V shed 3 bases and J shed 1 base, with 10 bases lying between them. The CDR3 is made up of 14 amino acids.

V is TRBV7-2 and J is TRBJ1-1; D is uncertain. Germline V gives CDR1 SGHTA, CDR2 FQGNSA. V was trimmed by 5 bases and J by 10 bases, leaving 17 bases between them. The CDR3 is 13 amino acids. The CDR3 spells CASSLRTVGGAFF. The DNA for the CDR3 is TGTGCCAGCAGCCTCCGAACGGTCGGTGGAGCTTTCTTT.

The rearrangement joins TRBV19 to TRBJ2-1; 8 positions agree with TRBD2. With 5 bases clipped from V and 0 bases from J, the junction kept 12 bases outside the gene matches. The germline CDR1 and CDR2 sequences are LNHDA and SQIVND (reference sequence). The CDR3 has 18 amino acids. The CDR3, as DNA: TGTGCCAGTAGTTCCATTCTCCTAGCGGGTAGCTCCTACAATGAGCAGTTCTTC. It encodes CASSSILLAGSSYNEQFF.

The chain combines TRBV5-4 with TRBJ2-2, with 8 nucleotides matching TRBD2. V lost 4 bases and J lost 4; bases outside the gene matches: 12. Germline CDR1 and CDR2: SGHNT and YYREEE (reference sequence). This CDR3 comprises 17 residues. CDR3: CASSPGGHSGATGELFF. The CDR3 DNA follows: TGTGCCAGCAGCCCCGGAGGGCATAGCGGGGCCACCGGGGAGCTGTTTTTT.

V is TRBV2 and J is TRBJ1-2, with a weak D call TRBD1 (6 bases). Germline CDR1 SNHLY, CDR2 FYNNEI. Trimming took off 2 bases at V and 7 bases at J, with 14 bases between the two ends. CDR3 length: 14 amino acids. The CDR3 reads CASSETGGRSGYTF. The DNA of the CDR3 is TGTGCCAGCAGTGAAACGGGGGGGCGCAGTGGCTACACCTTC.

This clone came up a few times. This sequence joins TRBV7-8 and TRBJ1-2; tentatively, D is TRBD1 (6 bases). The CDR3 sequence is 18 residues long. Trimming removed 0 bases at V and 8 bases at J, with 25 bases between. CDR1 SGHVS and CDR2 FQNEAQ come from the germline V gene. The CDR3 loop reads CASSLATSGDEVPLGYTF. Written as DNA, the CDR3 is TGTGCCAGCAGCTTAGCGACATCAGGGGACGAGGTCCCTCTAGGCTACACCTTC.

J is TRBJ2-5 and V is TRBV5-6; D may be TRBD1 (6 bases). The V gene lost 3 bases and the J gene lost 5 bases, with 14 bases spanning the gap. The CDR3 length is 14 residues. From germline, CDR1 is SGHDT and CDR2 YYEEEE. CDR3 sequence reads: CASSWEQGQETQYF. In nucleotides, the CDR3 is TGTGCCAGCAGCTGGGAACAGGGTCAGGAGACCCAGTACTTC.

The chain is built from TRBV6-5 and TRBJ2-3; 9 positions match TRBD1. The CDR3 contains 15 residues. Looked up from germline, CDR1 is MNHEY and CDR2 is SVGAGI. Losses at the gene ends were 6 bases for V and 4 bases for J; bases not matched to a gene: 8. The DNA for the CDR3 is TGTGCCAGCAGCTCCACAGGGGGCGCCTCAGATACGCAGTATTTT. Its protein is CASSSTGGASDTQYF.